These 9 T cell receptor beta chains were sequenced from one sample in a study of vaccination effects on CD4 cells after COVID-19. With around ten days of culture completed, CD4+ T cells were isolated. The person had a PCR-confirmed SARS-CoV-2 infection during March to December 2020. Every participant took two doses of the BNT162b2 or mRNA-1273 vaccine. Sequenced by immunoSEQ multiplex PCR; TCRdb stores in-frame clones only, minus some. Among approximately 30,000 clones listed, 75% were seen once. The antigens these receptors bind are not known. Specimen: CD4+ T cells from PBMCs cultured without peptide, collected after COVID-19 vaccination. These receptors were obtained from a human donor who had a prior SARS-CoV-2 infection.

This rearrangement joins TRBV5-6 to TRBJ1-1, with 7 bases lining up with TRBD1. The CDR3 is 13 residues long. CDR1 is SGHDT and CDR2 is YYEEEE in the germline V gene. The junction had 5 bases not matched to a gene; V was cut back by 1 base and J by 8 bases. CDR3 in amino acids: CASSLRGRQEAFF. CDR3 bases: TGTGCCAGCAGCTTGAGGGGGCGACAGGAAGCTTTCTTT.

V usage is TRBV4-3 and J usage is TRBJ2-3; 7 bases fit TRBD2. This CDR3 contains 18 residues. V shed 2 bases, J shed 2 bases, and the junction held 13 bases outside the gene matches. CDR1 is LGHNA, CDR2 YSLEER, per germline. DNA of the CDR3: TGCGCCAGCAGCCAAAGACCGAGGCTCGGGGGGACCACAGATACGCAGTATTTT. The encoded protein is CASSQRPRLGGTTDTQYF.

J is TRBJ2-1 and V is TRBV5-1; 10 positions match TRBD2. In germline, CDR1 is SGHRS, CDR2 YFSETQ. The CDR3 runs to 15 residues. With 0 bases clipped from V and 6 bases from J, the junction kept 3 bases outside the gene matches. The CDR3 sequence is CASSLGSGGVNEQFF. CDR3 bases: TGCGCCAGCAGCTTGGGGAGCGGGGGGGTCAATGAGCAGTTCTTC.

This clone was seen only once. V usage is TRBV3-1 (or the pseudogene TRBV3-2) and J usage is TRBJ2-1; D is ambiguous. This CDR3 has 15 amino acids. Germline V gene data show CDR1 as LGHDT and CDR2 as YNNKEL (reference sequence). V was clipped by 2 bases and J by 1 base, with 9 bases between them. CDR3 amino acids: CASSQRTVSYNEQFF. CDR3 DNA sequence: TGTGCCAGCAGCCAACGGACGGTGTCCTACAATGAGCAGTTCTTC.

A single count supports this clone. The V call is TRBV15, the J call TRBJ1-3; 11 positions agree with TRBD1. The CDR3 sequence is 20 residues long. V shed 0 bases, J shed 0 bases, and the junction held 10 bases outside the gene matches. CDR1 LNHNV and CDR2 YYDKDF come from the germline V gene (reference sequence). CDR3 amino acids: CATSRDGQGAFYSSGNTIYF. Written as DNA, the CDR3 is TGTGCCACCAGCAGAGACGGACAGGGGGCATTTTACTCCTCTGGAAACACCATATATTTT.

This clone was observed a few times. The gene calls are TRBV5-1 and TRBJ2-7; D might be TRBD1 or TRBD2, each matching 5 bases. V was trimmed by 7 bases and J by 1 base, leaving 18 bases between them. The V gene's germline CDR1 is SGHRS and CDR2 YFSETQ. The CDR3 extends over 15 amino acids. The DNA for the CDR3 is TGCGCCAGCTGCCCGGTGACAGAGGGGTCCTACGAGCAGTACTTC. This codes for CASCPVTEGSYEQYF.

The DNA of the CDR3 is TGTGCCTGGAGCGGGAGACTCACCGGGGAGCTGTTTTTT. It encodes CAWSGRLTGELFF. The chain joins TRBV30 to TRBJ2-2, with a tentative D call TRBD2 (6 bases). Germline assignment: CDR1 GTSNPN and CDR2 SVGIG (reference sequence). The CDR3 extends over 13 amino acids. The germline V and J ends were trimmed by 3 bases and 4 bases, with 9 bases remaining between them.

In this sample, this clone turned up once. The gene calls are TRBV11-2 and TRBJ2-1, with D possibly matching TRBD1 (6 bases). The CDR3 length is 14 residues. Looked up from germline, CDR1 is SGHAT and CDR2 is FQNNGV. V was pared by 2 bases and J by 9 bases, with 14 bases between. Here the CDR3 reads CASSLIPGVVEQFF. In nucleotides, the CDR3 is TGTGCCAGCAGCTTAATTCCAGGGGTTGTTGAGCAGTTCTTC.

This clone appeared once. This chain uses TRBV6-2 or TRBV6-3 with TRBJ2-6, with D perhaps TRBD1 or TRBD2 (5 bases each). The CDR3 sequence is 16 residues long. With 5 bases removed from V and 4 bases from J, the gap between germline ends came to 15 bases. Germline V gives CDR1 MNHEY, CDR2 SVGEGT. CDR3 nucleotides: TGTGCCAGCAGTCCCGGGGCCAGTAGGGGGGCCAACGTCCTGACTTTC. Protein product: CASSPGASRGANVLTF.